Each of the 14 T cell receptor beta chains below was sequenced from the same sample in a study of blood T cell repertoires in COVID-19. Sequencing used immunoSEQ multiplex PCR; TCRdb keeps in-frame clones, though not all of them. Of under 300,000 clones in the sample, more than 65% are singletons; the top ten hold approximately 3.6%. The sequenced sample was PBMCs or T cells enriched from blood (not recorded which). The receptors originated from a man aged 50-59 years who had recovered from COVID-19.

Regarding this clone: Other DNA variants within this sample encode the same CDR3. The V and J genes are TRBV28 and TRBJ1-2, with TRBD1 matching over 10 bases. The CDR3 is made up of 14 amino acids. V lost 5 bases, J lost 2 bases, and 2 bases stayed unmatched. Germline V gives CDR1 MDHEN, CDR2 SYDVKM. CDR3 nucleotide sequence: TGTGCCAGCAGTCTGACAGGGGGCAACTATGGCTACACCTTC. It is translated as CASSLTGGNYGYTF.

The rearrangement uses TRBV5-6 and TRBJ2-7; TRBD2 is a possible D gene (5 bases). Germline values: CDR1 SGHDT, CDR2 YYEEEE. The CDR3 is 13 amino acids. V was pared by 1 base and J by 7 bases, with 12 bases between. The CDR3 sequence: CASSLNGVGEQYF. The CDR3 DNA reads TGTGCCAGCAGCTTGAACGGGGTTGGGGAGCAGTACTTC.

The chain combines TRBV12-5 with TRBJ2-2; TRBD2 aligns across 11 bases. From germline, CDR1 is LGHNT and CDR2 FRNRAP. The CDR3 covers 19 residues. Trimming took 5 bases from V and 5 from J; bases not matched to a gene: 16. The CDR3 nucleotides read TGTGCTAGTGGTGCTAGCGGGAGGCCCTTGAGGACGTGGACCGGGGAGCTGTTTTTT. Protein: CASGASGRPLRTWTGELFF.

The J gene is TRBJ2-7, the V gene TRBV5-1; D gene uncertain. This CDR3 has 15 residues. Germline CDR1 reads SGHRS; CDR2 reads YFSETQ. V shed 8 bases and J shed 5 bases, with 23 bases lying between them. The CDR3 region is CARIGLGPGRHEQYF. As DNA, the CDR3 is TGCGCCAGGATAGGCTTGGGTCCAGGCCGTCACGAGCAGTACTTC.

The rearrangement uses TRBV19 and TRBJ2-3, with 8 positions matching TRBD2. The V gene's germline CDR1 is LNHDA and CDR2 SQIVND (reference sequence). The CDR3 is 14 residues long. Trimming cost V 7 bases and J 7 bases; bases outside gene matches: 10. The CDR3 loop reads CASTGSAGGHTQYF. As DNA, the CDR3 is TGTGCCAGTACAGGTTCCGCGGGAGGACATACGCAGTATTTT.

The CDR3 coding sequence is TGTGCCAGCAGAACCGCGGGGGTGATGGAAGCTTTCTTT. This translates into CASRTAGVMEAFF. This chain links TRBV7-9 with TRBJ1-1, with D maybe TRBD1 (5 bases). The V gene lost 6 bases and the J gene lost 8 bases, with 16 bases spanning the gap. Germline V gene lookup returns CDR1 SEHNR and CDR2 FQNEAQ (reference sequence). The CDR3 length is 13 residues.

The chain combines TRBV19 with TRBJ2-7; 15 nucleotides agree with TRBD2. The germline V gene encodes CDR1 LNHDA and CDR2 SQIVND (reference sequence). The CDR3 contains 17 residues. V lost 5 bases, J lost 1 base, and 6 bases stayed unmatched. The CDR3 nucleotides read TGTGCCAGTAGTCGGACTAGCGGGGGGGCCGATTCCTACGAGCAGTACTTC. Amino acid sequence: CASSRTSGGADSYEQYF.

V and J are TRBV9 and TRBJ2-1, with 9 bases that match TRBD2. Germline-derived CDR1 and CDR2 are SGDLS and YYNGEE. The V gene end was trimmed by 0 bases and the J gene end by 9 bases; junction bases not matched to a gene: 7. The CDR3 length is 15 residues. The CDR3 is CASSVGIAGDGEQFF. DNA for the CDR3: TGTGCCAGCAGCGTAGGCATAGCGGGAGACGGTGAGCAGTTCTTC.

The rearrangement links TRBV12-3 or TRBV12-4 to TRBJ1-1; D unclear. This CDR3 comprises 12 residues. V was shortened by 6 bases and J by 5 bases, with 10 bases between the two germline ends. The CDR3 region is CASSLSVTEAFF. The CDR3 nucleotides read TGTGCCAGCAGCTTGTCAGTAACTGAAGCTTTCTTT.

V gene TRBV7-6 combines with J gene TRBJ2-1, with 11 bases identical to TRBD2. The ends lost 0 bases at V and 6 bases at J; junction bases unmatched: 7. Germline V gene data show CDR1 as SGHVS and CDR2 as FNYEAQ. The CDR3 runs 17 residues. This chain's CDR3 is CASSLAVAGGPGNEQFF. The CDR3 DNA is TGTGCCAGCAGCTTAGCCGTAGCGGGAGGGCCGGGCAATGAGCAGTTCTTC.

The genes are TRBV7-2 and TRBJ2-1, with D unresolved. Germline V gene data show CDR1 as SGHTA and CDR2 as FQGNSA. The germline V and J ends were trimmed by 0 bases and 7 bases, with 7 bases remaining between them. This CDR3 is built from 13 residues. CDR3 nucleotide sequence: TGTGCCAGCAGCTTAGCGGCTGCTAATGAGCAGTTCTTC. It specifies CASSLAAANEQFF.

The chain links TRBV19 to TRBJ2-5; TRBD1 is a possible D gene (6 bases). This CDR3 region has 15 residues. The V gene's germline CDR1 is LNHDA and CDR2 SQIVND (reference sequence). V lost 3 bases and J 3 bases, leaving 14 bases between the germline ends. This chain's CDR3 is CASSMTWTDKETQYF. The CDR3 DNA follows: TGTGCCAGTAGTATGACCTGGACAGACAAAGAGACCCAGTACTTC.

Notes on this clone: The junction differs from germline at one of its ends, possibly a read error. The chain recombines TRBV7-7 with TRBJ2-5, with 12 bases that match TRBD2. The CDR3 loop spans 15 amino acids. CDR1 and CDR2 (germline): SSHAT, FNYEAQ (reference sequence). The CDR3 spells CASSPTSGRTKTQYF. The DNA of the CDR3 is TGTGCTAGCAGCCCAACTAGCGGGAGGACCAAGACCCAGTACTTC.

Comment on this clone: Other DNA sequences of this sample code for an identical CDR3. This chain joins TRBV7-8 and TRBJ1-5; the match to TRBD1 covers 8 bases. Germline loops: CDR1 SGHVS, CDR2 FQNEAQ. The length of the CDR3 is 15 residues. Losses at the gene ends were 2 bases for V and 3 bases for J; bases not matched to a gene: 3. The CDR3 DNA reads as TGTGCCAGCAGCTTACGGACAGGGAACAATCAGCCCCAGCATTTT. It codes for CASSLRTGNNQPQHF.